This TCR beta chain was sequenced for a study of blood T cell repertoires in COVID-19. Overall study: Spain, Italy and the United States supplied samples that represented acute and convalescent COVID-19. T cells, B-cell-depleted T cells, or PBMCs provided the cDNA or gDNA that served as material.

Living in 24 US areas, the participants were between roughly 18 and 95 years of age. The CDR3 loop spans 13 amino acids. CDR1 is GTSNPN and CDR2 is SVGIG in the germline V gene (reference sequence). Trimming cost V 4 bases and J 5 bases, with 12 bases left between them. Generated by immunoSEQ multiplex PCR, the TCRdb table keeps only in-frame clones and is missing some. The sample has roughly 300,000 clones; approximately 90% are singletons. This sequence joins TRBV30 and TRBJ1-3, with D possibly matching TRBD1 (6 bases). This receptor was obtained from a woman in her 40s with acute COVID-19. The sample was PBMCs or T cells enriched from blood (not recorded which). The CDR3 sequence: CAWKSGQRNTIYF. The CDR3 region has the DNA TGTGCCTGGAAAAGTGGACAGAGAAACACCATATATTTT.